This entry features one T cell receptor beta chain sequence. In the same sample, other DNA sequences code for this CDR3. These data are taken from a study of blood T cell repertoires in COVID-19. Across the study: PBMCs, B-cell-depleted T cells, or T cells provided the cDNA or gDNA that made up the material.

The CDR3 contains 13 residues. Germline V CDR1 and CDR2: SGHRS, YFSETQ. Trimming took off 2 bases at V and 1 base at J, with 6 bases between the two ends. Only in-frame clones appear in the TCRdb table, and some are missing; sequencing was by immunoSEQ multiplex PCR. Here the sample spans 300,000 to 350,000 clones, around 80% being singletons. The source material was peripheral blood. This receptor was taken from a man aged 30 to 39 with active or convalescent COVID-19. V usage is TRBV5-1 and J usage is TRBJ1-1; weak D call: TRBD1 (6 bases). The CDR3 coding sequence is TGCGCCAGCAGCTTAGGGGGGAACACTGAAGCTTTCTTT. This encodes CASSLGGNTEAFF.